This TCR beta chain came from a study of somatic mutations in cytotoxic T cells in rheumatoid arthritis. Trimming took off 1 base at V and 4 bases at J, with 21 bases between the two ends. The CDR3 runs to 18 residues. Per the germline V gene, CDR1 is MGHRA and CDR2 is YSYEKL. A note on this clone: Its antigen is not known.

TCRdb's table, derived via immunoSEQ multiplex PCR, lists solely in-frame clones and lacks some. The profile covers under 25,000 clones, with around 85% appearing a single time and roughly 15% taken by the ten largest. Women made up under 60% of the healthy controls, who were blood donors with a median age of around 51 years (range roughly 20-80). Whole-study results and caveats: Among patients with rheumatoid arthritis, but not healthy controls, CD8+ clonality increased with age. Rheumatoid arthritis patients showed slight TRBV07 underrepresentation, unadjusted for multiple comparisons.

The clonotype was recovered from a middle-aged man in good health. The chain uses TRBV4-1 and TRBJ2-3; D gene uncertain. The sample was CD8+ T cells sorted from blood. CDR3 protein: CASSQVPTSEGKADTQYF. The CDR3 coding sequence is TGCGCCAGCAGCCAAGTTCCAACTTCAGAAGGAAAGGCAGATACGCAGTATTTT.